Each of the 22 T cell receptor beta chains below was sequenced from the same sample in a study of blood T cell repertoires in COVID-19. Measured with immunoSEQ multiplex PCR; TCRdb has only the in-frame clones, and not every one. Of about 300,000 clones in the sample, about 85% are singletons; the top ten hold under 2%. Material for sequencing was PBMCs or T cells enriched from blood (not recorded which). Receptors originate from a woman aged 25 to 39 who had been exposed to COVID-19.

This chain uses TRBV6-5 with TRBJ1-2, with D perhaps matching TRBD1 (6 bases). Deletions cut 6 bases from V and 14 bases from J, with 13 bases between. CDR1 is MNHEY and CDR2 is SVGAGI in the germline V gene. The CDR3 has 10 residues. The CDR3 protein is CASRLQGFTF. As DNA, the CDR3 is TGTGCCAGCAGGCTACAGGGATTTACCTTC.

This chain uses TRBV6-5 with TRBJ2-5; 12 bases agree with TRBD2. The junction had 9 bases not matched to a gene; V was cut back by 8 bases and J by 5 bases. The CDR3 loop spans 15 amino acids. The germline V gene has CDR1 MNHEY and CDR2 SVGAGI. The CDR3 region has the DNA TGTGCCAGCGGGCTAGCGGGGGGGCTCGGGGAGACCCAGTACTTC. It codes for CASGLAGGLGETQYF.

This sequence joins TRBV3-1 (or the pseudogene TRBV3-2) and TRBJ1-2; a weak D match, TRBD1 (6 bases). Germline assignment: CDR1 LGHDT and CDR2 YNNKEL (reference sequence). V was cut by 0 bases and J by 9 bases, with 11 bases left in between. This CDR3 spans 13 amino acids. CDR3 in DNA: TGTGCCAGCAGCCAAGATTGGGGGCCGAGCTACACCTTC. Translating it yields CASSQDWGPSYTF.

Details on this clone: Sequence at one end of the junction differs from germline and may be a read error. This chain links TRBV18 with TRBJ2-3, with TRBD2 identical over 7 bases. This CDR3 spans 10 amino acids. Germline V gene data show CDR1 as KGHSH and CDR2 as LQKENI. This CDR3 reads CASSPRGGSF. The CDR3 nucleotides read TGTGCCAGCTCACCACGAGGCGGGAGTTTT. The full variable domain, its missing parts supplied by reference TRBV18 and TRBJ2-3, is NAGVMQNPRHLVRRRGQEARLRCSPMKGHSHVYWYRQLPEEGLKFMVYLQKENIIDESGMPKERFSAEFPKEGPSILRIQQVVRGDSAAYFCASSPRGGSFGPGTRLTVL.

This chain joins TRBV19 and TRBJ1-2; D is unresolved. The CDR3 loop spans 14 amino acids. Trimming shortened V by 7 bases and J by 8 bases, and 20 bases separated the two germline ends. Germline V gene lookup returns CDR1 LNHDA and CDR2 SQIVND (reference sequence). The CDR3 reads CASTAARPLLGYTF. CDR3 coding DNA: TGTGCCAGTACCGCGGCCAGACCCCTCTTGGGCTACACCTTC.

This clone has just one count. The rearrangement links TRBV7-2 to TRBJ2-2, with 7 bases that match TRBD2. The CDR3 sequence is 16 residues long. Per germline, CDR1 SGHTA and CDR2 FQGNSA. V was pared by 1 base and J by 4 bases, with 6 bases of the junction left unmatched. Here the CDR3 reads CASSLEGGVSTGELFF. CDR3 in DNA: TGTGCCAGCAGCTTAGAGGGAGGGGTGAGCACCGGGGAGCTGTTTTTT.

This chain connects TRBV5-1 to TRBJ2-7, with TRBD1 matching 9 bases. The V and J ends lost 5 bases and 2 bases, in that order; junction bases with no gene match: 8. Germline values: CDR1 SGHRS, CDR2 YFSETQ. This CDR3 comprises 15 residues. The CDR3 DNA reads as TGCGCCAGCAGGCCGGACAGGGGTTTTACCTACGAGCAGTACTTC. This codes for CASRPDRGFTYEQYF. Complete variable domain (other parts from reference TRBV5-1 and TRBJ2-7): KAGVTQTPRYLIKTRGQQVTLSCSPISGHRSVSWYQQTPGQGLQFLFEYFSETQRNKGNFPGRFSGRQFSNSRSEMNVSTLELGDSALYLCASRPDRGFTYEQYFGPGTRLTVT.

This sequence joins TRBV4-3 and TRBJ2-7; a possible D gene is TRBD1 (5 bases). The ends were cut back, 1 base at V and 0 bases at J, with 10 bases in the middle. The CDR3 spans 15 residues. The germline V gene has CDR1 LGHNA and CDR2 YSLEER. This CDR3 reads CASSQAYRSSYEQYF. The CDR3, as DNA: TGCGCCAGCAGCCAAGCATACAGGTCCTCCTACGAGCAGTACTTC.

This clone turned up a few times. This sequence joins TRBV28 and TRBJ1-3, with unresolved D. The CDR3 is made up of 13 amino acids. Per the germline V gene, CDR1 is MDHEN and CDR2 is SYDVKM. V was cut by 6 bases and J by 4 bases, with 10 bases left in between. CDR3 coding DNA: TGTGCCAGCAGAGCCCATGAAGGAAACACCATATATTTT. Translated, it gives CASRAHEGNTIYF.

The chain combines TRBV11-1 with TRBJ2-2; tentative D call: TRBD2 (6 bases). Per germline, CDR1 SGHAT and CDR2 FQDESV (reference sequence). CDR3 length: 14 amino acids. Trimming pared 1 base from V and 5 bases from J, leaving 8 bases between. The CDR3 sequence is CASSLGRDTGELFF. CDR3 sequence (DNA): TGTGCCAGCAGCTTAGGGAGGGATACCGGGGAGCTGTTTTTT.

V is TRBV18 and J is TRBJ2-7, with D perhaps TRBD1 (5 bases). Trimming cost V 3 bases and J 3 bases, with 9 bases left between them. Germline-derived CDR1 and CDR2 are KGHSH and LQKENI. The CDR3 extends over 13 amino acids. The CDR3 sequence is CASSPSGHYEQYF. CDR3 DNA: TGTGCCAGCTCACCCTCAGGACACTACGAGCAGTACTTC.

The V gene is TRBV7-9, the J gene TRBJ2-1; possible D gene TRBD1, 6 bases. The CDR3 covers 15 residues. CDR1 and CDR2 from the germline V gene are SEHNR and FQNEAQ (reference sequence). The V end was cut by 4 bases, the J end by 7 bases, with 17 bases between. The CDR3 region is CASSYSWGQVNEQFF. CDR3 nucleotide sequence: TGTGCCAGCAGCTACTCATGGGGGCAGGTGAATGAGCAGTTCTTC.

CDR3 in amino acids: CASSPGQTDTIYF. Here the CDR3 DNA reads TGTGCCAGCAGTCCGGGACAGACGGACACCATATATTTT. J is TRBJ1-3 and V is TRBV28; 7 positions agree with TRBD1. Trimming removed 5 bases from V and 8 bases from J; junction bases left unmatched: 6. The CDR3 totals 13 residues. Germline CDR1 and CDR2: MDHEN and SYDVKM.

The rearrangement uses TRBV7-2 and TRBJ1-3, with D unclear. Germline lookup yields CDR1 SGHTA and CDR2 FQGNSA. This CDR3 comprises 16 residues. V gave up 1 base and J gave up 0 bases, with 10 bases separating them. This CDR3 reads CASSLGPRSSGNTIYF. The CDR3 nucleotides read TGTGCCAGCAGCTTAGGTCCGAGAAGCTCTGGAAACACCATATATTTT.

V and J are TRBV9 and TRBJ1-6, with D perhaps matching TRBD1 (6 bases). Per germline, CDR1 SGDLS and CDR2 YYNGEE. The V and J ends lost 3 bases and 7 bases respectively, with 8 bases between them. This CDR3 region has 13 residues. The CDR3 coding sequence is TGTGCCAGCAGCGGCGACAGGAATTCACCCCTCCACTTT. This encodes CASSGDRNSPLHF. Looking up the rest from reference TRBV9 and TRBJ1-6 gives the full variable domain: DSGVTQTPKHLITATGQRVTLRCSPRSGDLSVYWYQQSLDQGLQFLIQYYNGEERAKGNILERFSAQQFPDLHSELNLSSLELGDSALYFCASSGDRNSPLHFGNGTRLTVT.

This chain connects TRBV23-1 to TRBJ2-7, with a tentative D call TRBD1 (6 bases). TRBV23-1 is filed as an ORF, its function uncertain. The V gene lost 2 bases and the J gene lost 4 bases, with 21 bases spanning the gap. This CDR3 region has 17 residues. Written as DNA, the CDR3 is TGCGCCAGCAGTCAACACAGCCCAGGGGAGCGGACATACGAGCAGTACTTC. It translates to CASSQHSPGERTYEQYF.

A note on this clone: As the CDR3 is not closed by the conserved phenylalanine or tryptophan, this likely results from a read error. The DNA is omitted, as the CDR3 cannot be located on it reliably, and the CDR3 follows TCRdb's listing. The chain links TRBV23-1 to TRBJ2-4; the table's D call of TRBD2 was not tested on the DNA. TRBV23-1 is recorded as an ORF, its role being uncertain. The CDR3 length is 11 residues, termini included. The CDR3 reads CASSQSPRVQP.

This chain joins TRBV6-4 and TRBJ1-1, with D maybe TRBD1 (5 bases). V lost 7 bases and J lost 0, with 12 bases in between. This CDR3 has 14 amino acids. Germline CDR1 reads MRHNA; CDR2 reads SNTAGT. The CDR3 DNA follows: TGTGCCAGCATGATCAGGGACTTGAACACTGAAGCTTTCTTT. As protein: CASMIRDLNTEAFF.

The chain recombines TRBV4-1 with TRBJ2-1; 7 bases match TRBD2. The CDR3 is made up of 15 amino acids. The junction had 3 bases not matched to a gene; V was cut back by 1 base and J by 3 bases. Per the germline V gene, CDR1 is MGHRA and CDR2 is YSYEKL. This CDR3 reads CASSQAGGLYNEQFF. CDR3 DNA: TGCGCCAGCAGCCAAGCGGGGGGACTCTACAATGAGCAGTTCTTC.

The V call is TRBV19, the J call TRBJ2-3, with 12 positions matching TRBD1. V lost 3 bases, J lost 2 bases, and 0 bases stayed unmatched. Per germline, CDR1 LNHDA and CDR2 SQIVND (reference sequence). The CDR3 is 15 amino acids. This chain's CDR3 is CASSMGQGATDTQYF. DNA for the CDR3: TGTGCCAGTAGTATGGGACAGGGGGCCACAGATACGCAGTATTTT.

The V gene is TRBV5-1, the J gene TRBJ2-3, with 9 positions matching TRBD1. The germline CDR1 and CDR2 sequences are SGHRS and YFSETQ. The CDR3 length is 15 residues. Unmatched junction bases numbered 4, after V lost 0 bases and J lost 5 bases. The DNA of the CDR3 is TGCGCCAGCAGCTTGGTACAGGGGGCGAGAGATACGCAGTATTTT. It yields the protein CASSLVQGARDTQYF.

In its sample, this clone was seen a few times. The J gene is TRBJ1-3, the V gene TRBV20-1; D not resolved. Germline CDR1 DFQATT, CDR2 SNEGSKA (reference sequence). V was pared by 2 bases and J by 14 bases, with 13 bases between. The CDR3 runs 11 residues. CDR3 bases: TGCAGTGCTAGATATGGCGGTTCTCTATATTTT. Translated, it gives CSARYGGSLYF.